This T cell receptor (beta chain) comes out of a study of T cell responses to AZD1222 COVID-19 vaccine. The repertoire was sequenced with immunoSEQ multiplex PCR; TCRdb's copy has only in-frame clones and lacks some. The sample carries roughly 84,000 clones, 70% to 90% recorded once. Second doses were pooled across both intervals (about 4 or about 12 weeks). The CDR3 spans 14 residues. The ends were cut back, 2 bases at V and 9 bases at J, with 11 bases in the middle. Looked up from germline, CDR1 is MGHDK and CDR2 is SYGVNS. General observations from the study: Spike-specific TCR breadth and depth were elevated following two AZD1222 doses. CD4 TCRs covered the whole spike, strongest at regions 160-218 and 743-854.

As for this clone: Its matching antigen is unknown.

The gene calls are TRBV25-1 and TRBJ1-6; D not resolved. The sample was peripheral blood, taken 28 days after the second AZD1222 dose. The origin of this receptor is an adult who received the AZD1222 COVID-19 vaccine. This CDR3 is CASSEDPRISPLHF. The CDR3 DNA reads as TGTGCCAGCAGTGAAGATCCCCGTATTTCACCCCTCCACTTT.